The 23 T cell receptor beta chains presented below share a single source sample, sequenced in a study of blood T cells in healthy people across ages. With a J-beta primer mix and a sample-barcoded 5' primer, a second PCR ran about 6 to 11 cycles. A single record per CDR3 protein comes from TCRdb applying MiXCR to the 5' RACE reads. The repertoire includes about 680,000 distinct CDR3 sequences, more than 40% of them detected once, and 30% to 40% sits in the top ten. The specimen was blood. The receptors originated from a woman aged 55 to 70 in good health.

CDR3 bases: TGCAGTGCTCTCGGCGACAGGGGGTTCCACTATGGCTACACCTTC. Protein sequence: CSALGDRGFHYGYTF. The chain carries TRBV20-1 and TRBJ1-2, with 9 bases aligning to TRBD1. The CDR3 is 15 residues long. With V trimmed by 5 bases and J by 3 bases, 10 bases remained unmatched. Germline values: CDR1 DFQATT, CDR2 SNEGSKA (reference sequence).

This clonotype showed up many times. The CDR3 loop is CSVEDGLASSYEQYF. The CDR3 region has the DNA TGCAGCGTTGAAGACGGGCTAGCCAGCTCCTACGAGCAGTACTTC. The V and J genes are TRBV29-1 and TRBJ2-7; perhaps TRBD2 as D (5 bases). Germline values: CDR1 SQVTM, CDR2 ANQGSEA. The length of the CDR3 is 15 residues. Trimming took 0 bases from V and 0 from J, leaving 12 bases between them.

This clonotype was seen a handful of times. The rearrangement links TRBV7-2 to TRBJ2-7; unclear D gene. Deletions cut 1 base from V and 0 bases from J, with 7 bases between. CDR1 SGHTA and CDR2 FQGNSA come from the germline V gene. The CDR3 is 14 amino acids. Here the CDR3 DNA reads TGTGCCAGCAGCTTAGTGGCGGTCTCCTACGAGCAGTACTTC. Protein sequence: CASSLVAVSYEQYF.

The V and J genes are TRBV7-2 and TRBJ1-2; weak D call: TRBD1 (5 bases). Trimming removed 2 bases from V and 3 bases from J, with 10 bases in between. CDR1 is SGHTA, CDR2 FQGNSA, per germline. This CDR3 region has 14 residues. CDR3 coding DNA: TGTGCCAGCAGCTTAACTCGGGGGTACTATGGCTACACCTTC. It codes for CASSLTRGYYGYTF.

This clonotype was observed a single time. The chain combines TRBV2 with TRBJ2-1; D may be TRBD2 (6 bases). This CDR3 region has 15 residues. Trimming took off 3 bases at V and 0 bases at J, with 9 bases between the two ends. CDR1 SNHLY and CDR2 FYNNEI come from the germline V gene. The CDR3: CASSEGGVSYNEQFF. CDR3 bases: TGTGCCAGCAGTGAGGGGGGAGTCTCCTACAATGAGCAGTTCTTC.

This clonotype turned up a few times. This chain connects TRBV13 to TRBJ2-7; maybe TRBD2 (5 bases). V gave up 4 bases and J gave up 4 bases, with 14 bases separating them. The CDR3 length is 14 residues. Germline V lookup: CDR1 PRHDT, CDR2 FYEKMQ (reference sequence). The chain's CDR3 is CASSSLGSRYEQYF. CDR3 in DNA: TGTGCCAGCAGCTCACTAGGGAGTCGGTACGAGCAGTACTTC.

In this sample, this clonotype turned up a few times. The V call is TRBV29-1, the J call TRBJ2-1, with TRBD1 matching over 7 bases. CDR3 length: 16 residues. V shed 6 bases, J shed 4 bases, and the junction held 15 bases outside the gene matches. The V gene's germline CDR1 is SQVTM and CDR2 ANQGSEA. CDR3 protein: CSVEIKGAPGYNEQFF. DNA of the CDR3: TGCAGCGTCGAAATAAAGGGGGCGCCCGGATACAATGAGCAGTTCTTC.

This clonotype occurred a few times. The CDR3 here is CASSLSLSPYEQYF. In nucleotides, the CDR3 is TGTGCCAGCAGCTTATCCCTGAGTCCCTACGAGCAGTACTTC. The chain couples TRBV7-8 to TRBJ2-7; D not certain. This CDR3 is built from 14 residues. CDR1 is SGHVS and CDR2 is FQNEAQ in the germline V gene. V was cut by 2 bases and J by 2 bases, with 10 bases left in between.

This rearrangement joins TRBV14 to TRBJ2-2, with TRBD2 identical over 10 bases. Per the germline V gene, CDR1 is SGHDN and CDR2 is FVKESK. Unmatched junction bases numbered 6, after V lost 1 base and J lost 13 bases. The CDR3 has 14 amino acids. The CDR3: CASSQGVIAGGLFF. CDR3 coding DNA: TGTGCCAGCAGCCAAGGTGTGATAGCGGGAGGGCTGTTTTTT.

CDR3 nucleotides: TGTGCCAGCAGTTTTGGGACTAGCGGGAAGTACTTC. Its protein is CASSFGTSGKYF. The genes are TRBV12-3 or TRBV12-4 and TRBJ2-7; TRBD2 matches at 13 bases. This CDR3 is 12 amino acids long. The J segment lost 11 bases and the V segment lost 3 bases, leaving 1 base of the junction unmatched.

This clonotype occurred a few times. V usage is TRBV6-2 or TRBV6-3 and J usage is TRBJ2-1; 7 bases fit TRBD2. The J segment lost 6 bases and the V segment lost 8 bases, leaving 10 bases of the junction unmatched. The CDR3 is 14 residues long. CDR1 MNHEY and CDR2 SVGEGT come from the germline V gene. The CDR3 spells CASVGAGEVNEQFF. As DNA, the CDR3 is TGTGCCAGCGTCGGGGCGGGAGAGGTCAATGAGCAGTTCTTC.

The table lists this clonotype with a few counts. V gene TRBV3-1 combines with J gene TRBJ1-2; TRBD1 agrees at 8 bases. Trimming took 5 bases from V and 2 from J; bases not matched to a gene: 4. This CDR3 comprises 14 residues. In germline, CDR1 is LGHDT, CDR2 YNNKEL (reference sequence). CDR3 nucleotides: TGTGCCAGCAGCTACCGGGACAGGAACTATGGCTACACCTTC. Protein: CASSYRDRNYGYTF.

The gene calls are TRBV18 and TRBJ2-1; 9 bases match TRBD1. This CDR3 contains 18 residues. Germline trimming cut 3 bases from V and 6 bases from J; bases unmatched to any gene: 15. The germline gives CDR1 KGHSH, CDR2 LQKENI. CDR3 amino acids: CASSPLSPGQGRSNEQFF. The DNA for the CDR3 is TGTGCCAGCTCACCTTTATCGCCCGGACAGGGGAGAAGCAATGAGCAGTTCTTC.

There are many counts of this clonotype. For the CDR3, the DNA is TGCAGCGTTGAAAAAGGGACCGGGTACGAGCAGTACTTC. This sequence encodes CSVEKGTGYEQYF. The rearrangement joins TRBV29-1 to TRBJ2-7, with D perhaps matching TRBD1 or TRBD2 (5 bases each). V lost 2 bases to trimming and J lost 4 bases, with 12 bases between them. This CDR3 spans 13 amino acids. From germline, CDR1 is SQVTM and CDR2 ANQGSEA.

CDR3 in DNA: TGCAGCGGACGGACAGGTTCGGTCAATGAAAAACTGTTTTTT. It yields the protein CSGRTGSVNEKLFF. The chain links TRBV29-1 to TRBJ1-4; TRBD1 matches 7 bases. The J segment lost 5 bases and the V segment lost 7 bases, leaving 10 bases of the junction unmatched. The CDR3 is 14 amino acids. CDR1 and CDR2 from the germline V gene are SQVTM and ANQGSEA.

Only a few counts were recorded for this clonotype. The chain recombines TRBV20-1 with TRBJ1-4; D not resolved. The CDR3 consists of 14 residues. With 1 base removed from V and 10 bases from J, the gap between germline ends came to 16 bases. Per germline, CDR1 DFQATT and CDR2 SNEGSKA (reference sequence). The CDR3 nucleotides read TGCAGTGCTAGAGGCCGGGCCGACGGTGGAAAACTGTTTTTT. This encodes CSARGRADGGKLFF.

This clonotype was seen a few times. The junction does not match germline at one end; this may be a read error. This chain links TRBV29-1 with TRBJ1-2; D gene unclear. Germline loops: CDR1 SQVTM, CDR2 ANQGSEA. CDR3 length: 11 amino acids. CDR3 amino acids: CSVEASLGYTF. The CDR3 nucleotides are TGCAGTGTTGAAGCCAGTCTGGGCTACACCTTC.

The J gene is TRBJ1-1, the V gene TRBV20-1, with D unclear. Germline CDR1 is DFQATT and CDR2 is SNEGSKA (reference sequence). The CDR3 extends over 16 amino acids. Trimming took 4 bases from V and 2 from J, leaving 20 bases between them. CDR3 nucleotide sequence: TGCAGTGCTAAGCTGTCCCGAGGAGGCAGTAACACTGAAGCTTTCTTT. Protein sequence: CSAKLSRGGSNTEAFF.

This clonotype was seen just once. The V gene is TRBV6-2 or TRBV6-3, the J gene TRBJ2-5, with D perhaps matching TRBD1 or TRBD2 (6 bases each). Germline CDR1 and CDR2: MNHEY and SVGEGT. This CDR3 comprises 16 residues. Trimming removed 6 bases at V and 7 bases at J, with 24 bases between. CDR3 DNA sequence: TGTGCCAGCAGCCAGCCGGGGGCCTTCCAAAGGGGGACCCAGTACTTC. It codes for CASSQPGAFQRGTQYF.

Details on this clonotype: Relative to the germline gene, one junction end is altered; a read error may explain this. This chain uses TRBV7-2 with TRBJ2-3, with 8 bases matching TRBD2. Germline assignment: CDR1 SGHTA and CDR2 FQGNSA. This CDR3 is 18 amino acids long. CDR3 sequence reads: CVSSLPGGPRGGGYTQYF. For the CDR3, the DNA is TGTGTCAGCAGCTTGCCGGGAGGGCCTCGAGGCGGGGGGTATACGCAGTATTTT.

This clonotype was seen a handful of times. The chain links TRBV7-2 to TRBJ2-5, with 15 bases that match TRBD2. Germline V gene lookup returns CDR1 SGHTA and CDR2 FQGNSA. With V trimmed by 5 bases and J by 5 bases, 3 bases remained unmatched. CDR3 length equals 15 residues. The CDR3 loop is CASSQGTSGRETQYF. The CDR3 nucleotides read TGTGCCAGCAGCCAAGGGACTAGCGGGAGGGAGACCCAGTACTTC.

In nucleotides, the CDR3 is TGTGCCAGCAGTTTCCAGAACAATGAGCAGTTCTTC. It is translated as CASSFQNNEQFF. V and J are TRBV28 and TRBJ2-1, with D uncertain. Germline V CDR1 and CDR2: MDHEN, SYDVKM. The CDR3 contains 12 residues. V gave up 3 bases and J gave up 5 bases, with 5 bases separating them. Based on the CDR3 plus reference TRBV28 and TRBJ2-1, the full variable domain is DVKVTQSSRYLVKRTGEKVFLECVQDMDHENMFWYRQDPGLGLRLIYFSYDVKMKEKGDIPEGYSVSREKKERFSLILESASTNQTSMYLCASSFQNNEQFFGPGTRLTVL.

The V gene is TRBV6-4, the J gene TRBJ2-3, with no clear D. This CDR3 spans 14 amino acids. The germline V and J ends were trimmed by 4 bases and 5 bases, with 13 bases remaining between them. The germline V gene has CDR1 MRHNA and CDR2 SNTAGT. The CDR3 region has the DNA TGTGCCAGCAGTGCTGCGCGGACCATAGATACGCAGTATTTT. Protein: CASSAARTIDTQYF.